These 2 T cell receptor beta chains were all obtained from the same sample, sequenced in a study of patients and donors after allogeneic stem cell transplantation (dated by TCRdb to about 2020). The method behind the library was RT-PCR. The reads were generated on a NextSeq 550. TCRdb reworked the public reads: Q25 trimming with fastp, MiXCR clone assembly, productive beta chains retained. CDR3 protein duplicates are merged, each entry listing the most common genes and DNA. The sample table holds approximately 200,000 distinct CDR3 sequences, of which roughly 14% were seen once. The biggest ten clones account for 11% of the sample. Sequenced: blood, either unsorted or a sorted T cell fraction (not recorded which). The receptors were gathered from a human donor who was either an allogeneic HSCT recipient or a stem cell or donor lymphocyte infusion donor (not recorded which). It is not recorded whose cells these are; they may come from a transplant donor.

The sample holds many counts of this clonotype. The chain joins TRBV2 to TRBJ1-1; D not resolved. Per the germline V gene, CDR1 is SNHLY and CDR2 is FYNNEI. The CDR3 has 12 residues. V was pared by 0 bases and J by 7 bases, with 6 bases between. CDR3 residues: CASSEAWGEAFF. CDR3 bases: TGTGCCAGCAGTGAAGCTTGGGGTGAAGCTTTCTTT.

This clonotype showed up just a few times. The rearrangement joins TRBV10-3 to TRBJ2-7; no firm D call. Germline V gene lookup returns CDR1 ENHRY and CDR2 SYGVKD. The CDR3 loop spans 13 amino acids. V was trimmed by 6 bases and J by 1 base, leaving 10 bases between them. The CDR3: CAIRGGASYEQYF. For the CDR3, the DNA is TGTGCCATCAGAGGCGGCGCGTCCTACGAGCAGTACTTC.